This entry is about one T cell receptor beta chain. The data derive from a study of control samples from healthy donors and cancer patients. Germline V gives CDR1 MGHRA, CDR2 YSYEKL. This CDR3 is 15 amino acids long. The V gene end was trimmed by 1 base and the J gene end by 5 bases; junction bases not matched to a gene: 5. Only in-frame clones appear in the TCRdb table, and some are missing; sequencing was by immunoSEQ multiplex PCR. This repertoire shows some 22,000 clones, around four fifths found once; its top ten account for roughly 24%. The rearrangement links TRBV4-1 to TRBJ2-3, with 8 bases lining up with TRBD2. Sequencing input: PBMCs. The receptor comes from a man aged 55-75 years with colorectal cancer. As DNA, the CDR3 is TGCGCCAGCAGCCAAGGGAGCGGGGGAGAAGATACGCAGTATTTT. It encodes CASSQGSGGEDTQYF.